The next 2 T cell receptor beta chains were all read from a single sample in a study of CD8 T cells in Susac syndrome. RNA amounts of about 0.5 to 1 ug underwent reverse transcription with random hexamers. One entry per CDR3 protein results from TCRdb running MiXCR on the immunoSEQ multiplex PCR reads. The sample holds about 140,000 distinct CDR3 sequences, roughly 95% seen once. The source material was CD4+ T cells from PBMCs. The source is a human donor in good health.

The V and J genes are TRBV20-1 and TRBJ2-3; 9 nucleotides agree with TRBD1. V shed 8 bases, J shed 3 bases, and the junction held 15 bases outside the gene matches. The CDR3 is 16 residues long. Germline loops: CDR1 DFQATT, CDR2 SNEGSKA (reference sequence). Here the CDR3 DNA reads TGCAGTTCCCGGGACAGGGCGAAAATGGGGACAGATACGCAGTATTTT. Encoded protein: CSSRDRAKMGTDTQYF.

The CDR3 spells CSASFREGTDTQYF. CDR3 coding DNA: TGCAGTGCTAGTTTTCGGGAGGGCACAGATACGCAGTATTTT. The V and J genes are TRBV20-1 and TRBJ2-3; TRBD2 matches 7 bases. V dropped 3 bases and J dropped 1; count of bases not matched to a gene: 4. This CDR3 is 14 amino acids long. The germline gives CDR1 DFQATT, CDR2 SNEGSKA (reference sequence).